The entry below gives a single TCR beta chain sequence along with its context. The sample comes from a study of cytomegalovirus exposure and HLA in healthy donors. The PCR employed 60 Vbeta primers together with 13 Jbeta primers. Libraries were prepared by immunoSEQ multiplex PCR; TCRdb keeps only in-frame clonotypes and omits some of them. The sample has roughly 100,000 clones, around 85% seen once. Trimming took 0 bases from V and 4 from J, leaving 16 bases between them. This CDR3 is built from 15 residues. Germline CDR1 reads SQVTM; CDR2 reads ANQGSEA. The sequence was collected from a young man in good health and CMV-seropositive. Specimen: PBMCs. The chain has TRBV29-1 and TRBJ2-7; no definite D call. In DNA, the CDR3 is TGCAGCGTTGAAGAGGTTGGGCAGGCTTCATACGAGCAGTACTTC. This gives the protein CSVEEVGQASYEQYF.